Listed here is a single T cell receptor beta chain. Its antigen is still unknown. V trimming: 4 bases; J trimming: 2 bases; junction bases outside the gene matches: 3. The CDR3 runs 14 residues. Germline CDR1 ENHRY, CDR2 SYGVKD. Quantitative molecular-barcoded 5'-RACE generated the TCR beta libraries. MiXCR, applied by TCRdb to the 5' RACE reads, yields one record per CDR3 protein. Of more than 600,000 distinct CDR3 sequences in the sample, over 15% are singletons; the top ten hold around 19%. The source of the sample is a study of CD8 T cells in ankylosing spondylitis. Study-wide results and limits: Disease-linked clones reportedly showed significant enrichment in matched ankylosing spondylitis synovial fluid. As for the disease-linked clones, they showed a CD8+ phenotype and occurred at relatively low frequencies in peripheral blood. Typical of ankylosing spondylitis blood, it appeared, was a TCR beta motif of eight highly homologous variants.

The V gene is TRBV10-3, the J gene TRBJ2-3; 7 bases line up with TRBD1. The sample was blood, either unsorted or a sorted T cell fraction (not recorded which). The TCR was taken from a male donor with ankylosing spondylitis. CDR3 bases: TGTGCCATCAGTGGACAGGGATCCACAGATACGCAGTATTTT. Translated: CAISGQGSTDTQYF.